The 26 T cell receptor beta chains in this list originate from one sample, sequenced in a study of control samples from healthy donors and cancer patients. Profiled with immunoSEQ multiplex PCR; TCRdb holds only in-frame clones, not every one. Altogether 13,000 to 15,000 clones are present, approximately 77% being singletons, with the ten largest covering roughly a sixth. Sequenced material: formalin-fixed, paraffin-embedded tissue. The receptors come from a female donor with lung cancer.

CDR3 nucleotide sequence: TGTGCCAGCACCGCCCGTCCCCGTGGGACCCAGTACTTC. Translation: CASTARPRGTQYF. The chain recombines TRBV27 with TRBJ2-5; D gene uncertain. Trimming cost V 7 bases and J 7 bases, with 16 bases left between them. Germline V gene sequence: CDR1 MNHEY, CDR2 SMNVEV (reference sequence). This CDR3 region has 13 residues.

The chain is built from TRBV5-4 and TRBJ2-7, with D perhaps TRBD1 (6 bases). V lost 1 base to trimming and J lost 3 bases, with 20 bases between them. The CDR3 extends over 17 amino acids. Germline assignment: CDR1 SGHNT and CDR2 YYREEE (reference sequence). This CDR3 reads CASSLPPLKGQNYEQYF. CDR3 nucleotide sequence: TGTGCCAGCAGCTTGCCCCCCCTGAAGGGACAAAACTACGAGCAGTACTTC.

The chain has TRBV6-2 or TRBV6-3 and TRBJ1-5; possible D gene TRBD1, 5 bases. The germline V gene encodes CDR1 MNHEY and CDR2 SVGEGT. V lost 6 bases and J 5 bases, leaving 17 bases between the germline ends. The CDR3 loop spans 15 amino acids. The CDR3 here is CASSRPGGPHQPQHF. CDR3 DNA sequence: TGTGCCAGCAGCCGCCCCGGGGGTCCCCATCAGCCCCAGCATTTT.

The CDR3 is CASSIVVGLNQPQHF. The CDR3, as DNA: TGTGCCAGTAGTATAGTTGTGGGATTAAATCAGCCCCAGCATTTT. The V and J genes are TRBV19 and TRBJ1-5; D is unresolved. The CDR3 is 15 residues long. Deletions cut 1 base from V and 4 bases from J, with 11 bases between. CDR1 is LNHDA, CDR2 SQIVND, per germline (reference sequence).

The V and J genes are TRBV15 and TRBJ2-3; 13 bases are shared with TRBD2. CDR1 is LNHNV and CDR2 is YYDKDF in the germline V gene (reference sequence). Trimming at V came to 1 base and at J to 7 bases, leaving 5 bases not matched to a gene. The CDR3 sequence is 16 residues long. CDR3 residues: CATSRGTSGGANTQYF. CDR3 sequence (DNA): TGTGCCACCAGCAGAGGTACTAGCGGGGGGGCAAATACGCAGTATTTT.

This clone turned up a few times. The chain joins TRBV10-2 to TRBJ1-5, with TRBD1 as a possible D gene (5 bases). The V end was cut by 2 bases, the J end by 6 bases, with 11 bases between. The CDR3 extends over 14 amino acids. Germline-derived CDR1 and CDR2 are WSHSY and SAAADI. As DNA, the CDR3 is TGCGCCAGCAGTGAGGCGGGGGTCGGTCAGCCCCAGCATTTT. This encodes CASSEAGVGQPQHF.

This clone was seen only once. This chain's CDR3 is CASSKWTGELFF. In nucleotides, the CDR3 is TGTGCCAGCAGCAAATGGACCGGGGAGCTGTTTTTT. The chain recombines TRBV5-5 with TRBJ2-2; no definite D call. Trimming cost V 4 bases and J 5 bases, with 6 bases left between them. The CDR3 consists of 12 residues. CDR1 and CDR2 (germline): SGHKS, YYEKEE (reference sequence).

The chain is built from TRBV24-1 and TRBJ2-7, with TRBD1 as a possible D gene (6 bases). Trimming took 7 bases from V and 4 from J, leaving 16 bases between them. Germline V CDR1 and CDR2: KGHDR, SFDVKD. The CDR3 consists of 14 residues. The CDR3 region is CATRKYRVGYEQYF. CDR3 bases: TGTGCCACCAGAAAGTACAGGGTTGGGTACGAGCAGTACTTC.

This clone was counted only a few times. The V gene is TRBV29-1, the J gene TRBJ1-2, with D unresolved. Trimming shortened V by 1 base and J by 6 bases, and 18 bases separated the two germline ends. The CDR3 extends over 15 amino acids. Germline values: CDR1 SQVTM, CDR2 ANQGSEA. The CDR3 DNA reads TGCAGCGTTGAAGCCTGGAGAGGACCCGGGGATGGCTACACCTTC. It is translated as CSVEAWRGPGDGYTF.

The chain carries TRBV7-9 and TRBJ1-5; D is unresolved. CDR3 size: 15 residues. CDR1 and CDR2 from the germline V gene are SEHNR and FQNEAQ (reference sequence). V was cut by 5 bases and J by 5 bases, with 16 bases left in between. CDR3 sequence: CASSPAGRLDQPQHF. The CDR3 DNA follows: TGTGCCAGCAGCCCCGCGGGTAGGCTTGATCAGCCCCAGCATTTT.

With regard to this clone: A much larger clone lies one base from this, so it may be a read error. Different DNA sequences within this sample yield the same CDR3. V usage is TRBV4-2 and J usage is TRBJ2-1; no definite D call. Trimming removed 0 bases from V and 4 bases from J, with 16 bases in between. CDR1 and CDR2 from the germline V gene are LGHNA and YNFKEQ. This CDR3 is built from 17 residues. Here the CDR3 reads CASSQENLGSLYNEQFF. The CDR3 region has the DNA TGTGCCAGCAGCCAAGAAAACCTGGGTAGCCTTTACAATGAGCAGTTCTTC.

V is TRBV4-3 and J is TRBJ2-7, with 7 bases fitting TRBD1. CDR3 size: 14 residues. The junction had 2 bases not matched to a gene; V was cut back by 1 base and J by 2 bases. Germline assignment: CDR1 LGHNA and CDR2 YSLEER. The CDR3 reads CASSQVGTAYEQYF. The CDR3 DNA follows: TGCGCCAGCAGCCAAGTGGGGACAGCCTACGAGCAGTACTTC.

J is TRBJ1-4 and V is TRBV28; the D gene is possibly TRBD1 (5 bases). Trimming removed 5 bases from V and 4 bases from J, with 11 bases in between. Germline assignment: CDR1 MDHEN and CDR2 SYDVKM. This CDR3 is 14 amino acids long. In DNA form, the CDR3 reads TGTGCCAGCAGTAGACCTGGGGGTAATGAAAAACTGTTTTTT. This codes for CASSRPGGNEKLFF.

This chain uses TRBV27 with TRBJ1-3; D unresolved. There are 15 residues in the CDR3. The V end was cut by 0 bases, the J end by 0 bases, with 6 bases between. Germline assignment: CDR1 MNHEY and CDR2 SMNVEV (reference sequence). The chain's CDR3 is CASSLSPDSGNTIYF. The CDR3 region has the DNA TGTGCCAGCAGTTTATCGCCAGACTCTGGAAACACCATATATTTT.

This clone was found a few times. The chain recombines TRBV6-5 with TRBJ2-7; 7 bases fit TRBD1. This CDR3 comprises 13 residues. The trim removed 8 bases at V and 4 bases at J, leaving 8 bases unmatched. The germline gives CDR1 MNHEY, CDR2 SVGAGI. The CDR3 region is CASRDSNSYEQYF. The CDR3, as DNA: TGTGCCAGCCGGGACAGTAATTCTTACGAGCAGTACTTC.

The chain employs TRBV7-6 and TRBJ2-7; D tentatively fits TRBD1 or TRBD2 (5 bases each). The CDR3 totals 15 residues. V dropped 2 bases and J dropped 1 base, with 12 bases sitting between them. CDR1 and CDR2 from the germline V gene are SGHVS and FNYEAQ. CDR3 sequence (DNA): TGTGCCAGCAGCTTACGGGGAGAGGGGTCCTACGAGCAGTACTTC. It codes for CASSLRGEGSYEQYF.

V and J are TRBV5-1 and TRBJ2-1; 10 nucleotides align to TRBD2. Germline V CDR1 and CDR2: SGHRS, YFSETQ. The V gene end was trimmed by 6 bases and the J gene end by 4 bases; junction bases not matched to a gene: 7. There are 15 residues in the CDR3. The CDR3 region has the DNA TGCGCCAGCAAGTCTAGCGGGAGTCAGTACAATGAGCAGTTCTTC. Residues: CASKSSGSQYNEQFF.

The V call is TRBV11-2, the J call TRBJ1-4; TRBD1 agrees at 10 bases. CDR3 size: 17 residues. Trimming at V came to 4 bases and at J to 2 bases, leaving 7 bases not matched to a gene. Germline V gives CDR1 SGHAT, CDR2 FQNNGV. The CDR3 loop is CASSSRTGGVTNEKLFF. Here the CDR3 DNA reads TGTGCCAGCAGCTCTAGGACAGGGGGTGTGACTAATGAAAAACTGTTTTTT.

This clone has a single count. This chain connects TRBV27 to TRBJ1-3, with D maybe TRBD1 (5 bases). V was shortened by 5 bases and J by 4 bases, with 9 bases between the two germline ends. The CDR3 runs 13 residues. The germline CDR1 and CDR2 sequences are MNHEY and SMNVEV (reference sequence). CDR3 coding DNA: TGTGCCAGCAGTGAGGGACTCGGAAACACCATATATTTT. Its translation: CASSEGLGNTIYF.

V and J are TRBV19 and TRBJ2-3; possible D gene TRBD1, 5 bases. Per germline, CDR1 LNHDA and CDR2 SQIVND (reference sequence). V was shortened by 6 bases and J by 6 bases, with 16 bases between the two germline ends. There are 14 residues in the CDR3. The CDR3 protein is CASRSTVLSDTQYF. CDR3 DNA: TGTGCCAGTAGATCGACAGTTTTAAGTGATACGCAGTATTTT.

CDR3 residues: CASSRQSGSRDTQYF. CDR3 coding DNA: TGTGCCAGCAGCCGCCAGAGCGGGAGCAGGGATACGCAGTATTTT. The rearrangement links TRBV7-9 to TRBJ2-3; 8 bases fit TRBD2. This CDR3 is built from 15 residues. CDR1 SEHNR and CDR2 FQNEAQ come from the germline V gene (reference sequence). V trimming: 5 bases; J trimming: 6 bases; junction bases outside the gene matches: 10.

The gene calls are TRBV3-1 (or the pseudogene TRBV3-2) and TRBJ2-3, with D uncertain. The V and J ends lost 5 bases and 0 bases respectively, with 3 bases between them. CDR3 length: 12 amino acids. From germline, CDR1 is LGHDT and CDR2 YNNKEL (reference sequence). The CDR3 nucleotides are TGTGCCAGCAGCTATAGCACAGATACGCAGTATTTT. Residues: CASSYSTDTQYF.

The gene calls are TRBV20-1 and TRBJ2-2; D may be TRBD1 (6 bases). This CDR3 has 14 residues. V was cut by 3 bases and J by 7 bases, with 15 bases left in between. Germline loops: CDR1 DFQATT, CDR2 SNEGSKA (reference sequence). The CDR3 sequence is CSASRGGRDGELFF. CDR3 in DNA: TGCAGTGCTAGTCGAGGGGGAAGGGACGGGGAGCTGTTTTTT.

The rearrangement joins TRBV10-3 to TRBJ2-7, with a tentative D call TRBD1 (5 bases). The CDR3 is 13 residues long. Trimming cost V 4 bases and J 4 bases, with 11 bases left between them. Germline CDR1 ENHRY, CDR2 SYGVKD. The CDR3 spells CAISGQGAYEQYF. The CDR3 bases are TGTGCCATCAGTGGTCAGGGCGCGTACGAGCAGTACTTC.

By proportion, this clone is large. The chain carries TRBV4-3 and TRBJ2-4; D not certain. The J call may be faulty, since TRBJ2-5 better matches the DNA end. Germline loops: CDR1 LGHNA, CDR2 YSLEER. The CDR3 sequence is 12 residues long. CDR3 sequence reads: CASSQDSRTQYF. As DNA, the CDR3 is TGCGCCAGCAGCCAAGATTCCAGGACCCAGTACTTC.

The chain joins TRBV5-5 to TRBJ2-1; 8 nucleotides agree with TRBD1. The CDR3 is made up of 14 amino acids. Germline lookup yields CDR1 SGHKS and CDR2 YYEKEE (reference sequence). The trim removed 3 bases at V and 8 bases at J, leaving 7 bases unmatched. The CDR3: CASSSGQGRDEQFF. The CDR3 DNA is TGTGCCAGCAGCTCTGGACAGGGTCGCGATGAGCAGTTCTTC.